Each of the 24 T cell receptor beta chains below was sequenced from the same sample in a study of response to subunit inactivated influenza vaccine. TCRdb ran MiXCR on the RT-PCR reads and lists one entry per CDR3 protein. The table has just over 300,000 distinct CDR3 sequences, approximately 23% seen once; the top ten hold about 9.4%. Sequenced here: PBMCs from blood, sampled 21 months after vaccination. These receptors were collected from a man in his fifties or sixties who received an inactivated influenza vaccine.

This clonotype was counted between two and nine times. The V gene is TRBV28, the J gene TRBJ2-7; 8 bases fit TRBD1. The V segment lost 2 bases and the J segment 2 bases; nucleotides outside the gene matches: 2. Germline CDR1 and CDR2: MDHEN and SYDVKM. The CDR3 length is 14 residues. The CDR3 sequence: CASSLDRGPYEQYF. The CDR3 DNA sequence: TGTGCCAGCAGTTTAGACAGGGGCCCCTACGAGCAGTACTTC.

The gene calls are TRBV7-3 and TRBJ2-3; 7 bases line up with TRBD1. The CDR3 runs to 17 residues. With 4 bases clipped from V and 2 bases from J, the junction kept 12 bases outside the gene matches. Germline CDR1 and CDR2: SGHTA and FQGTGA. CDR3 coding DNA: TGTGCCAGCAGCTCGGGACCGGACAGGAGATACACAGATACGCAGTATTTT. It codes for CASSSGPDRRYTDTQYF.

The chain has TRBV7-2 and TRBJ1-2; D ambiguous. CDR1 and CDR2 from the germline V gene are SGHTA and FQGNSA. V was trimmed by 4 bases and J by 8 bases, leaving 8 bases between them. The CDR3 is 11 amino acids. CDR3 in DNA: TGTGCCAGCAGCTCCCTTTGGGGCTACACCTTC. Amino acid sequence: CASSSLWGYTF. Based on the CDR3 plus reference TRBV7-2 and TRBJ1-2, the full variable domain is GAGVSQSPSNKVTEKGKDVELRCDPISGHTALYWYRQSLGQGLEFLIYFQGNSAPDKSGLPSDRFSAERTGGSVSTLTIQRTQQEDSAVYLCASSSLWGYTFGSGTRLTVV.

This clonotype turned up a few times. The chain carries TRBV11-2 and TRBJ1-2; no clear D gene. Germline V lookup: CDR1 SGHAT, CDR2 FQNNGV. The CDR3 loop spans 13 amino acids. Deletions cut 5 bases from V and 7 bases from J, with 14 bases between. The CDR3 loop reads CASSPVGFRGYTF. The CDR3 DNA sequence: TGTGCCAGCAGCCCCGTTGGGTTCCGTGGCTACACCTTC.

The chain couples TRBV20-1 to TRBJ2-3, with D perhaps given as TRBD1 or TRBD2 (5 bases each). The CDR3 loop spans 13 amino acids. Trimming stripped 7 bases from V and 4 bases from J, with 15 bases between. Per the germline V gene, CDR1 is DFQATT and CDR2 is SNEGSKA (reference sequence). The CDR3 bases are TGCAGTGAGCTCGGGGACGCCCCAGATACGCAGTATTTT. This sequence encodes CSELGDAPDTQYF.

This clonotype appeared many times. The chain couples TRBV4-1 to TRBJ1-1; D is possibly TRBD1 (5 bases). There are 14 residues in the CDR3. The germline CDR1 and CDR2 sequences are MGHRA and YSYEKL. V lost 4 bases, J lost 0 bases, and 9 bases lay in between. The CDR3 nucleotides read TGCGCCAGCAGCCGGGTAGGGGTGAACACTGAAGCTTTCTTT. Translated: CASSRVGVNTEAFF.

The J gene is TRBJ2-1, the V gene TRBV20-1; D remains unclear. Trimming removed 0 bases from V and 3 bases from J, with 9 bases in between. CDR3 length: 14 residues. The germline CDR1 and CDR2 sequences are DFQATT and SNEGSKA (reference sequence). The CDR3 loop reads CSAREPGGYNEQFF. The DNA of the CDR3 is TGCAGTGCTAGAGAACCGGGCGGCTACAATGAGCAGTTCTTC.

This clonotype occurred a few times. This chain uses TRBV10-3 with TRBJ2-2; D remains ambiguous. V dropped 2 bases and J dropped 0 bases, with 7 bases sitting between them. The V gene's germline CDR1 is ENHRY and CDR2 SYGVKD. The CDR3 runs 15 residues. CDR3 protein: CAISEGYANTGELFF. CDR3 nucleotides: TGTGCCATCAGTGAGGGATACGCGAACACCGGGGAGCTGTTTTTT.

This rearrangement joins TRBV20-1 to TRBJ1-5; tentatively, D is TRBD1 (5 bases). CDR1 is DFQATT, CDR2 SNEGSKA, per germline (reference sequence). The germline V and J ends were trimmed by 3 bases and 3 bases, with 12 bases remaining between them. The length of the CDR3 is 14 residues. The CDR3 protein is CSASGAVNNQPQHF. As DNA, the CDR3 is TGCAGTGCTAGCGGGGCGGTGAACAATCAGCCCCAGCATTTT.

V usage is TRBV6-2 or TRBV6-3 and J usage is TRBJ1-3; tentatively, D is TRBD1 (5 bases). Germline assignment: CDR1 MNHEY and CDR2 SVGEGT. Trimming left V 5 bases short and J 0 bases short, with 11 bases between. The CDR3 consists of 15 residues. In DNA form, the CDR3 reads TGTGCCAGCAGTACGGGACCGATCTCTGGAAACACCATATATTTT. Its translation is CASSTGPISGNTIYF.

V usage is TRBV9 and J usage is TRBJ2-5; TRBD2 is a possible D gene (6 bases). The CDR3 has 13 amino acids. V was clipped by 2 bases and J by 5 bases, with 10 bases between them. Germline CDR1 is SGDLS and CDR2 is YYNGEE. Here the CDR3 DNA reads TGTGCCAGCAGCGTTTTGGAGGGGGAGACCCAGTACTTC. Translating gives CASSVLEGETQYF.

The rearrangement joins TRBV27 to TRBJ1-4, with 7 bases fitting TRBD1. The CDR3 contains 14 residues. V gave up 5 bases and J gave up 4 bases; unmatched junction bases: 4. CDR1 MNHEY and CDR2 SMNVEV come from the germline V gene (reference sequence). CDR3 sequence reads: CASSPRGINEKLFF. The CDR3 region has the DNA TGTGCCAGCAGTCCCAGGGGGATTAATGAAAAACTGTTTTTT.

This clonotype was seen repeatedly, ten times or more. The rearrangement joins TRBV28 to TRBJ1-5; 7 nucleotides agree with TRBD1. The CDR3 is 17 amino acids. Germline V CDR1 and CDR2: MDHEN, SYDVKM. The junction had 15 bases not matched to a gene; V was cut back by 3 bases and J by 7 bases. The CDR3 reads CASSFRTGTAAGQPQHF. CDR3 DNA: TGTGCCAGCAGTTTCCGAACCGGGACAGCCGCGGGGCAGCCCCAGCATTTT.

This chain uses TRBV28 with TRBJ1-1, with D possibly being TRBD1 (6 bases). This CDR3 has 16 amino acids. Germline CDR1 reads MDHEN; CDR2 reads SYDVKM. V shed 3 bases and J shed 4 bases, with 18 bases lying between them. The DNA for the CDR3 is TGTGCCAGCAGTTTTAGGTCAGGGGAGGGGGGCACTGAAGCTTTCTTT. Translation: CASSFRSGEGGTEAFF.

This clonotype was counted between two and nine times. The chain is built from TRBV4-2 and TRBJ1-2, with D possibly TRBD1 on 6 matching bases. The V gene's germline CDR1 is LGHNA and CDR2 YNFKEQ. The CDR3 consists of 17 residues. V was clipped by 0 bases and J by 2 bases, with 16 bases between them. The CDR3: CASSQDFKGHSNYGYTF. CDR3 nucleotide sequence: TGTGCCAGCAGCCAAGATTTTAAGGGACATTCGAACTATGGCTACACCTTC.

This sequence joins TRBV28 and TRBJ1-1, with unresolved D. Germline V gene data show CDR1 as MDHEN and CDR2 as SYDVKM. V lost 10 bases to trimming and J lost 1 base, with 10 bases between them. CDR3 length: 12 amino acids. The chain's CDR3 is CATDRRNTEAFF. The CDR3 DNA is TGTGCCACCGATAGACGGAACACTGAAGCTTTCTTT.

The chain joins TRBV7-2 to TRBJ2-7; TRBD1 agrees at 8 bases. Germline V gives CDR1 SGHTA, CDR2 FQGNSA. The V segment lost 1 base and the J segment 4 bases; nucleotides outside the gene matches: 3. The CDR3 runs to 14 residues. CDR3 amino acids: CASSLVGQVYEQYF. CDR3 DNA: TGTGCCAGCAGCTTAGTGGGACAGGTTTACGAGCAGTACTTC.

This clonotype has just a few counts. The V gene is TRBV6-1, the J gene TRBJ1-6; the D gene is possibly TRBD1 (5 bases). This CDR3 comprises 16 residues. V was clipped by 2 bases and J by 2 bases, with 10 bases between them. Germline V gene data show CDR1 as MNHNS and CDR2 as SASEGT. CDR3: CASSELGTAYNSPLHF. The CDR3 coding sequence is TGTGCCAGCAGTGAATTGGGGACCGCCTATAATTCACCCCTCCACTTT.

This clonotype was detected ten times or more. The chain links TRBV5-1 to TRBJ1-6; D not certain. This CDR3 comprises 13 residues. The V end was cut by 4 bases, the J end by 8 bases, with 10 bases between. Germline V gene sequence: CDR1 SGHRS, CDR2 YFSETQ. For the CDR3, the DNA is TGCGCCAGCAGCCGGGAGTTCGATTCACCCCTCCACTTT. It encodes CASSREFDSPLHF.

This clonotype has more than one count but fewer than ten. The V and J genes are TRBV12-3 or TRBV12-4 and TRBJ1-3, with 8 bases matching TRBD1. J lost 7 bases, V lost 4 bases, and 3 bases had no gene match. This CDR3 comprises 13 residues. CDR3 region: CASSWTGTNTIYF. The CDR3 region has the DNA TGTGCCAGCAGTTGGACAGGGACGAACACCATATATTTT.

This chain joins TRBV19 and TRBJ2-1; possible D gene TRBD2, 5 bases. The CDR3 runs to 12 residues. Germline CDR1 LNHDA, CDR2 SQIVND (reference sequence). V shed 3 bases and J shed 9 bases, with 9 bases lying between them. In nucleotides, the CDR3 is TGTGCCAGTAGTATTGGCGGAGGTGAGCAGTTCTTC. This encodes CASSIGGGEQFF.

The gene calls are TRBV6-2 or TRBV6-3 and TRBJ2-5; 7 bases align to TRBD2. This CDR3 spans 14 amino acids. The germline V gene has CDR1 MNHEY and CDR2 SVGEGT. V gave up 2 bases and J gave up 3 bases; unmatched junction bases: 3. This CDR3 reads CASSYPGGKETQYF. The CDR3 region has the DNA TGTGCCAGCAGTTACCCGGGGGGTAAAGAGACCCAGTACTTC.

The gene calls are TRBV3-1 and TRBJ1-2, with a weak D call TRBD1 (6 bases). CDR1 LGHDT and CDR2 YNNKEL come from the germline V gene (reference sequence). The CDR3 loop spans 16 amino acids. Trimming shortened V by 4 bases and J by 6 bases, and 21 bases separated the two germline ends. Here the CDR3 reads CASSRQLLRGVDGYTF. In nucleotides, the CDR3 is TGTGCCAGCAGCCGTCAACTCCTTAGGGGGGTTGATGGCTACACCTTC.

The chain is built from TRBV5-1 and TRBJ2-1; D is possibly TRBD2 (6 bases). The germline gives CDR1 SGHRS, CDR2 YFSETQ. The CDR3 totals 14 residues. V lost 3 bases to trimming and J lost 10 bases, with 17 bases between them. CDR3 residues: CASSSRDGGNEQFF. CDR3 DNA sequence: TGCGCCAGCAGCTCACGGGACGGCGGGAACGAGCAGTTCTTC.